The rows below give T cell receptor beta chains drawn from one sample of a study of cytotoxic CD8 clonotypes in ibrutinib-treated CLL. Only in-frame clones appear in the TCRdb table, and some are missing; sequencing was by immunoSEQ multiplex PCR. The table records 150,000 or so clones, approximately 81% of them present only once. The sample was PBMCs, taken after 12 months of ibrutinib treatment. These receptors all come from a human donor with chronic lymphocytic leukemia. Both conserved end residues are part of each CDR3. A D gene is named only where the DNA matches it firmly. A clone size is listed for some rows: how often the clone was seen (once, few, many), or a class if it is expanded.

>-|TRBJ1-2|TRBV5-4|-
CASSAQLVNNYGYTF
TGTGCCAGCAGCGCACAACTGGTCAATAACTATGGCTACACCTTC
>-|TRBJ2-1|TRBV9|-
CATGTSYNEQFF
TGTGCCACCGGGACTTCATACAATGAGCAGTTCTTC
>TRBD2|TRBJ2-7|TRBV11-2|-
CASSLWLAGAYEQYF
TGTGCCAGCAGCTTATGGTTGGCGGGGGCCTACGAGCAGTACTTC
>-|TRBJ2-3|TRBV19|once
CASRGGSSTDTQYF
TGTGCCAGTAGGGGCGGATCTAGCACAGATACGCAGTATTTT
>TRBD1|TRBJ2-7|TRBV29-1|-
CSVRTGVYEQYF
TGCAGCGTTAGGACAGGAGTCTACGAGCAGTACTTC
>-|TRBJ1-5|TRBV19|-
CASSIDWALGNQPQHF
TGTGCCAGTAGTATAGATTGGGCCTTGGGCAATCAGCCCCAGCATTTT
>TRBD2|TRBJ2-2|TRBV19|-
CASTDKGLAGSNTGELFF
TGTGCCAGTACGGACAAAGGACTAGCGGGATCGAACACCGGGGAGCTGTTTTTT
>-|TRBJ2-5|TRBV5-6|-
CASSLWTAETQYF
TGTGCCAGCAGCCTGTGGACAGCCGAGACCCAGTACTTC
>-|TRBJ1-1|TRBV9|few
CASSVEGREAFF
TGTGCCAGCAGCGTAGAGGGACGTGAAGCTTTCTTT
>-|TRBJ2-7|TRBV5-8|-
CASSLDTYEQYF
TGTGCCAGCAGCTTGGACACCTACGAGCAGTACTTC
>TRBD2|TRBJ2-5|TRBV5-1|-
CASSLHRTSGRGYQETQYF
TGCGCCAGCAGCTTACACAGGACTAGCGGGAGGGGGTACCAAGAGACCCAGTACTTC
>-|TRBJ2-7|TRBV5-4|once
CASSLVGGRDEQYF
TGTGCCAGCAGCTTGGTGGGGGGGCGCGACGAGCAGTACTTC
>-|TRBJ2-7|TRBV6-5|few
CASSYRGLDYEQYF
TGTGCCAGCAGTTACCGGGGGCTAGATTACGAGCAGTACTTC
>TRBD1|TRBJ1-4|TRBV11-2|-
CASRAGTGVSTNEKLFF
TGTGCCAGCAGGGCCGGGACAGGGGTATCAACTAATGAAAAACTGTTTTTT
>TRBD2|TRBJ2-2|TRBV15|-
CATSSASGINTGELFF
TGTGCCACCAGCAGCGCTAGCGGAATAAACACCGGGGAGCTGTTTTTT
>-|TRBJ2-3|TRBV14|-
CASRPGSSTDTQYF
TGTGCCAGCCGGCCAGGGTCTAGCACAGATACGCAGTATTTT
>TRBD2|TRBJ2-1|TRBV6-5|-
CASSFSGLLYNEQFF
TGTGCCAGCAGTTTCTCGGGACTACTATACAATGAGCAGTTCTTC
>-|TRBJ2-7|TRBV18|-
CASSPRRGGPSSYEQYF
TGTGCCAGCTCACCCCGGCGAGGCGGGCCTAGCTCCTACGAGCAGTACTTC
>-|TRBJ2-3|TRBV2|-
CASKRVAVTDTQYF
TGTGCCAGCAAAAGGGTTGCGGTCACAGATACGCAGTATTTT
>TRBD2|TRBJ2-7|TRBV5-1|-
CASSLFGTRGEQYF
TGCGCCAGCAGCTTGTTTGGGACTAGAGGCGAGCAGTACTTC
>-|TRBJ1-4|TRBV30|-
CACTMGTTNEKLFF
TGTGCCTGCACGATGGGCACAACTAATGAAAAACTGTTTTTT
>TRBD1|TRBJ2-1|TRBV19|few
CASSRDRGSYNEQFF
TGTGCCAGTAGTAGGGACAGGGGATCATACAATGAGCAGTTCTTC
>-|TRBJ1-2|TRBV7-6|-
CASSDGTSPNYGYTF
TGTGCCAGCAGCGACGGGACATCCCCTAACTATGGCTACACCTTC
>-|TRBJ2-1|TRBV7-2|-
CASSAHRAYNEQFF
TGTGCCAGCAGCGCCCACAGGGCATACAATGAGCAGTTCTTC
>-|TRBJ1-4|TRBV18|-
CASSPTGQSGEKLFF
TGTGCCAGCTCACCCACGGGGCAAAGTGGTGAAAAACTGTTTTTT
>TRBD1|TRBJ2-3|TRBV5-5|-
CASSLVWTGTDTQYF
TGTGCCAGCAGCTTGGTCTGGACAGGGACAGATACGCAGTATTTT
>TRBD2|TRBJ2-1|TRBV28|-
CASSYRGGLYNEQFF
TGTGCCAGCAGTTACCGGGGGGGGCTCTACAATGAGCAGTTCTTC
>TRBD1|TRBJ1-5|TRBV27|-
CASRERAGTGAGQPQHF
TGTGCCAGCAGAGAAAGAGCCGGGACAGGGGCGGGTCAGCCCCAGCATTTT
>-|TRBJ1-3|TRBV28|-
CASSLGGSGNTIYF
TGTGCCAGCAGCCTCGGTGGCTCTGGAAACACCATATATTTT
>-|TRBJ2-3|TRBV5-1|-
CASSLTASTDTQYF
TGCGCCAGCAGCTTGACGGCTAGCACAGATACGCAGTATTTT
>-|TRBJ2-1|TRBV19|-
CASSRQVSPYNEQFF
TGTGCCAGTAGTCGACAGGTTTCTCCTTACAATGAGCAGTTCTTC
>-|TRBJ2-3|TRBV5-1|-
CASSLGNSGITDTQYF
TGCGCCAGCAGCTTGGGGAATAGCGGAATCACAGATACGCAGTATTTT
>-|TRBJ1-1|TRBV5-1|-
CASSPGTLNPEAFF
TGCGCCAGCAGCCCCGGGACCCTAAACCCTGAAGCTTTCTTT
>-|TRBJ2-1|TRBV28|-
CASISRGEYNEQFF
TGTGCCAGCATATCTAGGGGGGAATACAATGAGCAGTTCTTC
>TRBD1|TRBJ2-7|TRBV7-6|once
CASSSETGSVYEQYF
TGTGCCAGCAGCTCCGAGACAGGGTCGGTTTACGAGCAGTACTTC
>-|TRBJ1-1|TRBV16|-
CASSHLGHLNTEAFF
TGTGCCAGCAGCCACCTAGGACATTTGAACACTGAAGCTTTCTTT
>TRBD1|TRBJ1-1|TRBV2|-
CASSLWGGQSRRRETEAFF
TGTGCCAGCAGCCTCTGGGGGGGACAGTCACGACGACGGGAAACTGAAGCTTTCTTT
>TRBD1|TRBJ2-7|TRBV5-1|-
CASSSAGGQADEQYF
TGCGCCAGCAGCTCGGCCGGAGGACAGGCGGACGAGCAGTACTTC
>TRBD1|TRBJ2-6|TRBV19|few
CATGTAPLVLTF
TGTGCCACCGGGACAGCACCACTAGTCCTGACTTTC
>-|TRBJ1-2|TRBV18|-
CASSPPADGFYGYTF
TGTGCCAGCTCACCACCTGCGGACGGGTTCTATGGCTACACCTTC
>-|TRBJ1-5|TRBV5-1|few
CASSLDGSGNQPQHF
TGCGCCAGCAGCTTGGATGGATCCGGCAATCAGCCCCAGCATTTT
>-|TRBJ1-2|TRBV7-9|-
CASSLVSGIKQVYGYTF
TGTGCCAGCAGCTTAGTATCAGGGATCAAACAGGTCTATGGCTACACCTTC
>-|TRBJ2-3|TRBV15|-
CATSSFKLVRSDTQYF
TGTGCCACCTCGAGTTTTAAGCTAGTCAGGTCAGATACGCAGTATTTT
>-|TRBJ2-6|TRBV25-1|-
CASSEQATGANVLTF
TGTGCCAGCAGTGAACAGGCTACCGGGGCCAACGTCCTGACTTTC
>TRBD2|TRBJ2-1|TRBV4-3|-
CASSQEVAGTSGRLNEQFF
TGCGCCAGCAGCCAAGAGGTTGCCGGGACTAGCGGGAGGCTGAATGAGCAGTTCTTC
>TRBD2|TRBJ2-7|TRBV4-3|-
CASSQRTSGSSEQYF
TGCGCCAGCAGCCAACGGACTAGCGGGAGTTCCGAGCAGTACTTC
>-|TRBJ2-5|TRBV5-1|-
CASSSNQGRETQYF
TGCGCCAGCAGCTCGAACCAGGGCCGGGAGACCCAGTACTTC
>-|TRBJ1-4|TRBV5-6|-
CASSLRRDATNEKLFF
TGTGCCAGCAGCTTAAGACGGGATGCAACTAATGAAAAACTGTTTTTT
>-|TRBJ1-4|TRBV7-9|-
CASSLRREHNEKLFF
TGTGCCAGCAGCCTAAGGAGAGAGCATAATGAAAAACTGTTTTTT
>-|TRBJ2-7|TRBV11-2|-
CASTKFHFYRPSYEQYF
TGTGCCAGCACCAAATTCCATTTCTATAGACCCAGCTACGAGCAGTACTTC
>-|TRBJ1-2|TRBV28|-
CASSLSPGQVYGYTF
TGTGCCAGCAGTTTAAGTCCCGGGCAGGTTTATGGCTACACCTTC
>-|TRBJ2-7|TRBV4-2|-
CASSQVGLSYEQYF
TGTGCCAGCAGCCAAGTAGGCCTATCCTACGAGCAGTACTTC
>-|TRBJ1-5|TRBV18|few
CASSPDAGENQPQHF
TGTGCCAGCTCACCTGACGCGGGGGAGAATCAGCCCCAGCATTTT